This TCR beta chain was sequenced in a study of control samples from healthy donors and cancer patients. TCRdb keeps only in-frame clones here, not all; method: immunoSEQ multiplex PCR. The sample holds around 50,000 clones, roughly 90% seen once. This CDR3 spans 15 amino acids. The V gene's germline CDR1 is SGHRS and CDR2 YFSETQ. With V trimmed by 1 base and J by 8 bases, 8 bases remained unmatched. This sequence was found in a man aged 25-45 years with colorectal cancer. The J gene is TRBJ1-2, the V gene TRBV5-1, with TRBD1 matching 10 bases. Sequencing was carried out using PBMCs. The CDR3 coding sequence is TGCGCCAGCAGCTTGAGTCTGGGGACAGGGGAAGGCTACACCTTC. Protein sequence: CASSLSLGTGEGYTF.